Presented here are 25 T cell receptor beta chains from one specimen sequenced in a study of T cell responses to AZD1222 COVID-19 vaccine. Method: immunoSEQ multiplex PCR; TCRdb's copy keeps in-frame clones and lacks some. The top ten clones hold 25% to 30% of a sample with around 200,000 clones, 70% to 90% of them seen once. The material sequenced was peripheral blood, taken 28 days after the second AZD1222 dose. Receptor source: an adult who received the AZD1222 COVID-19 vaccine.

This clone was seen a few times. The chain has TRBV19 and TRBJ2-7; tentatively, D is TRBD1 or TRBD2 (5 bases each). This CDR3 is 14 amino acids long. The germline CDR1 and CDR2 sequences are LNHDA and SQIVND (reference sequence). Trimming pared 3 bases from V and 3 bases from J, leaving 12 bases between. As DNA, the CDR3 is TGTGCCAGTAGTATTAGAGGGGATAGCTACGAGCAGTACTTC. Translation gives CASSIRGDSYEQYF.

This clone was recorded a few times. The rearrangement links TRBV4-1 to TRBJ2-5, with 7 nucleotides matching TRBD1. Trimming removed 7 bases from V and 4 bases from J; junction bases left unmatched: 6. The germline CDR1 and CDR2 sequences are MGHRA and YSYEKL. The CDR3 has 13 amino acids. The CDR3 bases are TGCGCCAGCAACAGGGGTGGGGCAGAGACCCAGTACTTC. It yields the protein CASNRGGAETQYF.

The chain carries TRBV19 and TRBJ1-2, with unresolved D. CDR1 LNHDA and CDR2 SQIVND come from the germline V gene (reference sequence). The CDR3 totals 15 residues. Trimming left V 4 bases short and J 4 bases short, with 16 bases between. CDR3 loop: CASSNLTGIRYGYTF. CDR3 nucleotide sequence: TGTGCCAGTAGTAACCTAACCGGGATCCGCTATGGCTACACCTTC. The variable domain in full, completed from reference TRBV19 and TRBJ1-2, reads DGGITQSPKYLFRKEGQNVTLSCEQNLNHDAMYWYRQDPGQGLRLIYYSQIVNDFQKGDIAEGYSVSREKKESFPLTVTSAQKNPTAFYLCASSNLTGIRYGYTFGSGTRLTVV.

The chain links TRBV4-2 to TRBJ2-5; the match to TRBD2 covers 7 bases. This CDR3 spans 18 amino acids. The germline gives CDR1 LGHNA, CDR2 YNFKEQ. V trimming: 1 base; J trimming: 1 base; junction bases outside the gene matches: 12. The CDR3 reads CASSQVGGSGTVQETQYF. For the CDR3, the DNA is TGTGCCAGCAGCCAAGTCGGGGGGAGCGGGACGGTCCAAGAGACCCAGTACTTC.

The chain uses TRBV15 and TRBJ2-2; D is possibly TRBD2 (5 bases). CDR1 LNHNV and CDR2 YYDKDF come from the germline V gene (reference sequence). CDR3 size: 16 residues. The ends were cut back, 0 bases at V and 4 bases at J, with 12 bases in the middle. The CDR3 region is CATSRDAGSGTGELFF. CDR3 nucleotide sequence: TGTGCCACCAGCAGAGATGCGGGTTCGGGCACCGGGGAGCTGTTTTTT.

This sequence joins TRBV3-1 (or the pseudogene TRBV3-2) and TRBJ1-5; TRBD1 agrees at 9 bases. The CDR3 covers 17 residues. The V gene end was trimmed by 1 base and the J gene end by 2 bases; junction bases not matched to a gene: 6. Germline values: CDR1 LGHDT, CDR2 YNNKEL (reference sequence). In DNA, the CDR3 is TGTGCCAGCAGCCAAGGAGACAGGGGGTTCGGCAATCAGCCCCAGCATTTT. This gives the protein CASSQGDRGFGNQPQHF.

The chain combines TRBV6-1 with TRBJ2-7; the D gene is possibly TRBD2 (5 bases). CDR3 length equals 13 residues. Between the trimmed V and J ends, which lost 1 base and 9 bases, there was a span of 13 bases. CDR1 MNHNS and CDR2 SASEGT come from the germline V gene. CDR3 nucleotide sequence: TGTGCCAGCAGTGAAGGCTTAAGAGGGCGGCAGTACTTC. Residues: CASSEGLRGRQYF.

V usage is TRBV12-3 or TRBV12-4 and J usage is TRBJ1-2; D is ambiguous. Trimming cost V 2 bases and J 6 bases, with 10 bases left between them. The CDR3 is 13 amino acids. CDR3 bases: TGTGCCAGCAGTTTAATTCGGGTTGATGGCTACACCTTC. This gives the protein CASSLIRVDGYTF.

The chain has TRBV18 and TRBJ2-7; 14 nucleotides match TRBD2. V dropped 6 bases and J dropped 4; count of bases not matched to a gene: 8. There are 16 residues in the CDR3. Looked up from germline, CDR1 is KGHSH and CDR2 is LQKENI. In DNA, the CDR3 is TGTGCCAGCTCCCTGGGACTAGCGGGAGCGTCTTACGAGCAGTACTTC. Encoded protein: CASSLGLAGASYEQYF.

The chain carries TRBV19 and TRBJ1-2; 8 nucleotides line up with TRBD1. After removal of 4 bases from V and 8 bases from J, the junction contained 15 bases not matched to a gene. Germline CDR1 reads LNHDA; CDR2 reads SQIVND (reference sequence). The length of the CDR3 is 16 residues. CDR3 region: CASSSPGQESLGGYTF. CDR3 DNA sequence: TGTGCCAGTAGTAGCCCGGGACAGGAAAGCCTGGGCGGCTACACCTTC. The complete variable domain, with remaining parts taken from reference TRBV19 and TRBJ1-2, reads DGGITQSPKYLFRKEGQNVTLSCEQNLNHDAMYWYRQDPGQGLRLIYYSQIVNDFQKGDIAEGYSVSREKKESFPLTVTSAQKNPTAFYLCASSSPGQESLGGYTFGSGTRLTVV.

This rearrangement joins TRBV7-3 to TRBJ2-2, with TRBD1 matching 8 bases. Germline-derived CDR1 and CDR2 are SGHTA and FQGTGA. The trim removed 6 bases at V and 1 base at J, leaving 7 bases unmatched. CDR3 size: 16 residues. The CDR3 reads CASRMSGTGNTGELFF. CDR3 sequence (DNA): TGTGCCAGCAGAATGAGTGGGACAGGGAACACCGGGGAGCTGTTTTTT. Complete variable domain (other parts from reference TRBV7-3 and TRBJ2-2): GAGVSQTPSNKVTEKGKYVELRCDPISGHTALYWYRQSLGQGPEFLIYFQGTGAADDSGLPNDRFFAVRPEGSVSTLKIQRTERGDSAVYLCASRMSGTGNTGELFFGEGSRLTVL.

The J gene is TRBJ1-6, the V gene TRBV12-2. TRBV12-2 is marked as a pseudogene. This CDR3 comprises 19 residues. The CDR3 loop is CASRSTEVEATGGSSPLHF. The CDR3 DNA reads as TGTGCAAGTCGCTCCACCGAGGTAGAGGCCACAGGTGGGAGTTCACCCCTCCACTTT.

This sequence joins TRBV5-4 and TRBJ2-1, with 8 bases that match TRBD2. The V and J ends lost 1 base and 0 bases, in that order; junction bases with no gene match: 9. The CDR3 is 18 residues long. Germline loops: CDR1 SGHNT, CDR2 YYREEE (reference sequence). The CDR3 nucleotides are TGTGCCAGCAGCTTGAGGAGACTAGCGTTTAGCTCCTACAATGAGCAGTTCTTC. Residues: CASSLRRLAFSSYNEQFF.

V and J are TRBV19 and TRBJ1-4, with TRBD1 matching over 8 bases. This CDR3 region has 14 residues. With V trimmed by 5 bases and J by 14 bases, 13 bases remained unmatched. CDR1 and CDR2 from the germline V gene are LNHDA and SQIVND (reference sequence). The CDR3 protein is CASSPTGDLGWLFF. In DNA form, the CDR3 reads TGTGCCAGTAGTCCGACAGGGGACTTAGGATGGCTGTTTTTT.

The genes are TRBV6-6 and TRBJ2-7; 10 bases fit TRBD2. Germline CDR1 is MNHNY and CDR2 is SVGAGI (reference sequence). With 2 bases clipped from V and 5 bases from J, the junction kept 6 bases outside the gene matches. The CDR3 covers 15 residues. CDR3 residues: CASSYELAGNHEQYF. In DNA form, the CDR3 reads TGTGCCAGCAGTTACGAACTAGCGGGAAATCACGAGCAGTACTTC.

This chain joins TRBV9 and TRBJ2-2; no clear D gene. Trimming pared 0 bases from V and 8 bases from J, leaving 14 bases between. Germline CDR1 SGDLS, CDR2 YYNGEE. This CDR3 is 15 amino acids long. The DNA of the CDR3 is TGTGCCAGCAGCGTAGAGGGCCACATTAGGGGGGAGCTGTTTTTT. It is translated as CASSVEGHIRGELFF.

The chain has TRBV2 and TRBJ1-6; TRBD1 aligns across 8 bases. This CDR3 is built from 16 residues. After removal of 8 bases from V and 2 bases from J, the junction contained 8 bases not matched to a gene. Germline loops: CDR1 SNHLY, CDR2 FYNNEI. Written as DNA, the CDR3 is TGTGCCAGCCTGCTAGCAGGGGGCGCCTATAATTCACCCCTCCACTTT. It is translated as CASLLAGGAYNSPLHF.

CDR3 coding DNA: TGTGCCAGCAGCAGTCTACAGGCGCAGCAAAACTATGGCTACACCTTC. This codes for CASSSLQAQQNYGYTF. This chain uses TRBV5-8 with TRBJ1-2, with D tentatively TRBD1 (5 bases). V lost 4 bases to trimming and J lost 2 bases, with 18 bases between them. CDR1 is SGHTS and CDR2 is YDEGEE in the germline V gene. The CDR3 is made up of 16 amino acids.

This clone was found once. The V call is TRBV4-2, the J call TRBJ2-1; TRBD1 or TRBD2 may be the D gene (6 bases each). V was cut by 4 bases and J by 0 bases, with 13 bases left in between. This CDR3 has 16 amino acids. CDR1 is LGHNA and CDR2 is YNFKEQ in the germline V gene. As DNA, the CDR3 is TGTGCCAGCAGCCCCGAGGGGGGAAGCTCCTACAATGAGCAGTTCTTC. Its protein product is CASSPEGGSSYNEQFF.

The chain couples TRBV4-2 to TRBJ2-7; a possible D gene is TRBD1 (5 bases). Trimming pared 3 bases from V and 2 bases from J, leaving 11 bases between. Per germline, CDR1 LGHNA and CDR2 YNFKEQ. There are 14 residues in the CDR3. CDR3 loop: CASSHNQGAYEQYF. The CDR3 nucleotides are TGTGCCAGCAGCCACAACCAGGGCGCCTACGAGCAGTACTTC.

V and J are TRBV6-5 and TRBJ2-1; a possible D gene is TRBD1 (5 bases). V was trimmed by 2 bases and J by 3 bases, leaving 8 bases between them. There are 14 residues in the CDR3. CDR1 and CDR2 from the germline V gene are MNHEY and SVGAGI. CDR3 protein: CASSYTGGYNEQFF. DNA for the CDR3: TGTGCCAGCAGTTACACAGGCGGCTACAATGAGCAGTTCTTC.

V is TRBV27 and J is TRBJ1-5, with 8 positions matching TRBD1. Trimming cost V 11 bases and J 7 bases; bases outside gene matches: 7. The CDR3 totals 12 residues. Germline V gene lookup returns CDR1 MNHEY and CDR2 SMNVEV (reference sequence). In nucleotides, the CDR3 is TGTGCCCCGGACAGGGAGGGCCAGCCCCAGCATTTT. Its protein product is CAPDREGQPQHF.

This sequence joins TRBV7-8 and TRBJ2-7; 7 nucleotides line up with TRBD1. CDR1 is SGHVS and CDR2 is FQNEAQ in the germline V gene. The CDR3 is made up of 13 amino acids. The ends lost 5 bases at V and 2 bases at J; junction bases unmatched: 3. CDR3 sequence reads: CASSRDRPYEQYF. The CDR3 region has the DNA TGTGCCAGCAGCAGGGACAGACCCTACGAGCAGTACTTC. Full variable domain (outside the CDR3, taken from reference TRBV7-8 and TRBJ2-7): GAGVSQSPRYKVAKRGQDVALRCDPISGHVSLFWYQQALGQGPEFLTYFQNEAQLDKSGLPSDRFFAERPEGSVSTLKIQRTQQEDSAVYLCASSRDRPYEQYFGPGTRLTVT.

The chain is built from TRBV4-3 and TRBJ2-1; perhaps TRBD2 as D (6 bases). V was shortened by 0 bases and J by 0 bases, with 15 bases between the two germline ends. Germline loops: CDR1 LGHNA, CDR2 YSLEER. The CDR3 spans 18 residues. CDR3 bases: TGCGCCAGCAGCCAAGAAGGTTCGGGACTGAGCTCCTACAATGAGCAGTTCTTC. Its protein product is CASSQEGSGLSSYNEQFF.

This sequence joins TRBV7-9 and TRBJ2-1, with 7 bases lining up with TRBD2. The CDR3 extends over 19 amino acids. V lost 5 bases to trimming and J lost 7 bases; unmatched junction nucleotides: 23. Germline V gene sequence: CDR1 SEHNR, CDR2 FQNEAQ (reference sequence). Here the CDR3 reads CASSITVGLETSFWNEQFF. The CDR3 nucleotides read TGTGCCAGCAGCATTACAGTGGGGTTGGAGACTAGCTTTTGGAATGAGCAGTTCTTC.